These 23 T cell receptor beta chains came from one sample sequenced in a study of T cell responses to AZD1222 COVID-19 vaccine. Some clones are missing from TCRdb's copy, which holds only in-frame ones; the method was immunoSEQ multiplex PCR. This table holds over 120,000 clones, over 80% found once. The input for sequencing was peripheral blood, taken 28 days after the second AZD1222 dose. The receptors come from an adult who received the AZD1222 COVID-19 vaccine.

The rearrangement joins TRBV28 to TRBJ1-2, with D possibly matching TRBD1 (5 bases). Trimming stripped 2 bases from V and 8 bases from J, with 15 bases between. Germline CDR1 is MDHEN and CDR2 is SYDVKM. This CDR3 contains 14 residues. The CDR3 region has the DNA TGTGCCAGCAGTTTAGCCGCCGGGGGGGGAGGCTACACCTTC. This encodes CASSLAAGGGGYTF.

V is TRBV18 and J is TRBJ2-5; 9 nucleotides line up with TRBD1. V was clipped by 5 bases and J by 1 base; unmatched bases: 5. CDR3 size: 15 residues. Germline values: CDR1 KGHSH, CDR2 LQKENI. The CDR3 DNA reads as TGTGCCAGCTCAGCGACAGGGGGGGTCCAAGAGACCCAGTACTTC. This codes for CASSATGGVQETQYF.

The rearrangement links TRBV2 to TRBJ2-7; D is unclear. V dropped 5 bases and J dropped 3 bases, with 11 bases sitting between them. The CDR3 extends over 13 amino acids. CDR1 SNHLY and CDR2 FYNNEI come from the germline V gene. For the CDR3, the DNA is TGTGCCAGCAGTAGCCAGTTAAGCTACGAGCAGTACTTC. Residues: CASSSQLSYEQYF.

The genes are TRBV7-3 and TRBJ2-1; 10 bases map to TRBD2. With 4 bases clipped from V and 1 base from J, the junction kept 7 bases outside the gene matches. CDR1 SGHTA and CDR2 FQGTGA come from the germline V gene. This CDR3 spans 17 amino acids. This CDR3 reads CASSSSSGSGSYNEQFF. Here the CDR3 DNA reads TGTGCCAGCAGCTCATCTAGCGGGAGTGGGTCCTACAATGAGCAGTTCTTC.

Here the CDR3 DNA reads TGTGCCAGCAGTCAGGACAGGGTGGCTGAAGCTTTCTTT. Encoded protein: CASSQDRVAEAFF. The chain joins TRBV2 to TRBJ1-1; 8 bases fit TRBD1. Germline V gives CDR1 SNHLY, CDR2 FYNNEI. The CDR3 has 13 residues. J gave up 6 bases and V 5 bases, and 5 bases lay outside the gene matches.

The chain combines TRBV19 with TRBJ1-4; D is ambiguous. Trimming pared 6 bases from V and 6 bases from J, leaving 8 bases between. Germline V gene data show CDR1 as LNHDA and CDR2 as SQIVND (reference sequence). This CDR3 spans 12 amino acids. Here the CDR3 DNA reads TGTGCCAGTAGCCAAGCAGATGAAAAACTGTTTTTT. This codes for CASSQADEKLFF.

DNA of the CDR3: TGTGCCAGTAGTATTCAGGGGGCAAGTGAAAAACTGTTTTTT. Protein: CASSIQGASEKLFF. The chain has TRBV19 and TRBJ1-4; 8 bases are shared with TRBD1. The V gene end was trimmed by 3 bases and the J gene end by 7 bases; junction bases not matched to a gene: 4. Germline CDR1 LNHDA, CDR2 SQIVND (reference sequence). The length of the CDR3 is 14 residues.

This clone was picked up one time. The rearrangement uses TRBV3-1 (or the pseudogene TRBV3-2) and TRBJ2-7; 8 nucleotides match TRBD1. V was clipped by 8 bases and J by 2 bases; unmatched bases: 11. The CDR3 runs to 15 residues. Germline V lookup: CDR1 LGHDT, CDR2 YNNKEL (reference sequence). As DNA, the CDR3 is TGTGCCAGCGCCGGCACAGGGGGTACTACCTACGAGCAGTACTTC. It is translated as CASAGTGGTTYEQYF.

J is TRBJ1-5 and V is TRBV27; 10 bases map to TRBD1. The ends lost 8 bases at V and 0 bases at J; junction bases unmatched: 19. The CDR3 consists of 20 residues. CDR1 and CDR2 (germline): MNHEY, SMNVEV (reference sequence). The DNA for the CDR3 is TGTGCCAGCCCCATACAAGGAGGGACAGGGGACCTTTATAGCAATCAGCCCCAGCATTTT. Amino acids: CASPIQGGTGDLYSNQPQHF.

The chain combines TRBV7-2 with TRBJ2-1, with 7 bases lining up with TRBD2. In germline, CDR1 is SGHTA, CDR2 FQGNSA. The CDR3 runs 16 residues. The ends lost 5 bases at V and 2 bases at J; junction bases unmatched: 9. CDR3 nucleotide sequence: TGTGCCAGCAGCACTGTAAGCGGGATCACCTACAATGAGCAGTTCTTC. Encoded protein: CASSTVSGITYNEQFF.

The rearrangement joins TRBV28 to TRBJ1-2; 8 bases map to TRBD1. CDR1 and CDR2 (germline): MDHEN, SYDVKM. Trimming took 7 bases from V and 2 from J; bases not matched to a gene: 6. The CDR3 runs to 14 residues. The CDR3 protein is CASTGTGLNYGYTF. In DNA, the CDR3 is TGTGCCAGCACCGGGACAGGATTAAACTATGGCTACACCTTC.

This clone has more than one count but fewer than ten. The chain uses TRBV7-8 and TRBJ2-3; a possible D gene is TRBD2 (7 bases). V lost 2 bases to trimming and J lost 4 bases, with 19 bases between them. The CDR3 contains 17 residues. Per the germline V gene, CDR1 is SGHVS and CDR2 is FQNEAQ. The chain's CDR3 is CASSLRVLWGGADTQYF. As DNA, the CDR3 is TGTGCCAGCAGCTTAAGGGTCCTCTGGGGGGGCGCAGATACGCAGTATTTT.

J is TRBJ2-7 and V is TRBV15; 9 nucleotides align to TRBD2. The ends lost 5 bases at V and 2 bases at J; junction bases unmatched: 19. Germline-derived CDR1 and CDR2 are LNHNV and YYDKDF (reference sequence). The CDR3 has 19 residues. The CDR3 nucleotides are TGTGCCACCAGCTCACGTCGAAAAATTAGCGGGAGTGCTGCCTACGAGCAGTACTTC. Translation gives CATSSRRKISGSAAYEQYF.

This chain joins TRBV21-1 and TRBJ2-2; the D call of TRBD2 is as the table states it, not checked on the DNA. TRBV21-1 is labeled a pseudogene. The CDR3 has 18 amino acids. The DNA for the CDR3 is TGTGCCAGCAGCAAAGGGGGACTAGCGGGACGGAACACCGGGGAGCTGTTTTTT. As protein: CASSKGGLAGRNTGELFF.

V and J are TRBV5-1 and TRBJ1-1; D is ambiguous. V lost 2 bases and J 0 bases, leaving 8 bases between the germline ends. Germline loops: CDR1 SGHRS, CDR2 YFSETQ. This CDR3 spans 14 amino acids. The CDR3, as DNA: TGCGCCAGCAGCTTAACCAGCATGAACACTGAAGCTTTCTTT. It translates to CASSLTSMNTEAFF.

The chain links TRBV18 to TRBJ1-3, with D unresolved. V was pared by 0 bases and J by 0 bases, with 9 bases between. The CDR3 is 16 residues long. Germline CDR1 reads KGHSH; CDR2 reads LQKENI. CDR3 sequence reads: CASSPPNGGSGNTIYF. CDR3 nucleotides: TGTGCCAGCTCACCACCTAATGGCGGCTCTGGAAACACCATATATTTT. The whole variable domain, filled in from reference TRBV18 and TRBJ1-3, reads NAGVMQNPRHLVRRRGQEARLRCSPMKGHSHVYWYRQLPEEGLKFMVYLQKENIIDESGMPKERFSAEFPKEGPSILRIQQVVRGDSAAYFCASSPPNGGSGNTIYFGEGSWLTVV.

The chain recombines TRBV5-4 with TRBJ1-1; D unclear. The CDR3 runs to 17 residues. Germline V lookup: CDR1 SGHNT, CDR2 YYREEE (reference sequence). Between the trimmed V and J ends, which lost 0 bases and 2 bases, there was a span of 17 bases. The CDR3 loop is CASSLANPVRSNTEAFF. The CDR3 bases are TGTGCCAGCAGCTTGGCCAACCCCGTACGGTCTAACACTGAAGCTTTCTTT.

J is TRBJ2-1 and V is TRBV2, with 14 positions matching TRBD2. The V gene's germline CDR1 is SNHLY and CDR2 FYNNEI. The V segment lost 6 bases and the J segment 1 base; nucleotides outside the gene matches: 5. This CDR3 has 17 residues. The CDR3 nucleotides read TGTGCCAGCAGATTGGGACTAGCGGGAGTTTCCTACAATGAGCAGTTCTTC. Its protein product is CASRLGLAGVSYNEQFF.

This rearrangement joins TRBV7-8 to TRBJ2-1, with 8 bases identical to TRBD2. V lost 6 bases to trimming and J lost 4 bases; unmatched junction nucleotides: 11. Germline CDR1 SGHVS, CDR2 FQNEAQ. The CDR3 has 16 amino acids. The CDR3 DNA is TGTGCCAGCAGAAAAGGAGGACTAGCAGAGTACAATGAGCAGTTCTTC. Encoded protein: CASRKGGLAEYNEQFF.

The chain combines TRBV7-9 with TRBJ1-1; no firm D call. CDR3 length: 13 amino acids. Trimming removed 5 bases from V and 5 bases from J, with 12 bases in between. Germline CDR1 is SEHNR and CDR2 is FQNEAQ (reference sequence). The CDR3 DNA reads TGTGCCAGCAGCCTGAAGAGTTTGACTGAAGCTTTCTTT. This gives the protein CASSLKSLTEAFF.

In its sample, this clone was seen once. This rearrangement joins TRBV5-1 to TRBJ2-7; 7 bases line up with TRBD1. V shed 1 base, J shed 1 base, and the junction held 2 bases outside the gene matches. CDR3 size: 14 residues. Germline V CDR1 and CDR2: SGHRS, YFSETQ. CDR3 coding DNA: TGCGCCAGCAGCTTGAGGGGGCAATCCTACGAGCAGTACTTC. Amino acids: CASSLRGQSYEQYF.

CDR3: CASSQVWAEAFF. CDR3 DNA sequence: TGTGCCAGCAGCCAGGTTTGGGCTGAAGCTTTCTTT. The V gene is TRBV14, the J gene TRBJ1-1, with D hard to call. CDR3 length equals 12 residues. Trimming removed 3 bases at V and 6 bases at J, with 8 bases between. Germline assignment: CDR1 SGHDN and CDR2 FVKESK. Full variable domain (rest looked up from reference TRBV14 and TRBJ1-1): EAGVTQFPSHSVIEKGQTVTLRCDPISGHDNLYWYRRVMGKEIKFLLHFVKESKQDESGMPNNRFLAERTGGTYSTLKVQPAELEDSGVYFCASSQVWAEAFFGQGTRLTVV.

The CDR3 sequence is CASSLQTGTNEKLFF. The CDR3 region has the DNA TGTGCCAGCAGCCTACAGACAGGGACTAATGAAAAACTGTTTTTT. The chain links TRBV11-2 to TRBJ1-4; 7 positions match TRBD1. J gave up 2 bases and V 5 bases, and 5 bases lay outside the gene matches. CDR1 and CDR2 from the germline V gene are SGHAT and FQNNGV. The CDR3 length is 15 residues.